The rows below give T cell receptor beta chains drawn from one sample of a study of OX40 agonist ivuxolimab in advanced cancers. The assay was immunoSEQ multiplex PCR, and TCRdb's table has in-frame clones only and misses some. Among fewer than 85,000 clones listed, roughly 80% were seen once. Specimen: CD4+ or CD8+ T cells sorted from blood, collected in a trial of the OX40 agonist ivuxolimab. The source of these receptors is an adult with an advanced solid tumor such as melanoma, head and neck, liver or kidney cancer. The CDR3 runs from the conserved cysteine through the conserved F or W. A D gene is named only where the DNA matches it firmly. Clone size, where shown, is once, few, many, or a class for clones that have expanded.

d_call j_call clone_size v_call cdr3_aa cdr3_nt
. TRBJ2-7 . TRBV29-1 CSATHRGSVSYEQYF TGCAGCGCCACACATCGTGGTTCCGTCTCCTACGAGCAGTACTTC
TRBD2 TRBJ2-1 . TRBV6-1 CASSEAASGVYNEQFF TGTGCCAGCAGTGAAGCGGCTAGCGGGGTATACAATGAGCAGTTCTTC
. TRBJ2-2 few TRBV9 CASSVGTTPNTGELFF TGTGCCAGCAGCGTAGGTACTACCCCGAACACCGGGGAGCTGTTTTTT
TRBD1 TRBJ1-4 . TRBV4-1 CASSPGDRTNEKLFF TGCGCCAGCAGCCCGGGGGACAGAACTAATGAAAAACTGTTTTTT
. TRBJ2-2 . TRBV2 CASSWDSSDTGELFF TGTGCCAGCAGTTGGGATAGCTCCGACACCGGGGAGCTGTTTTTT
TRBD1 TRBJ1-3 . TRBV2 CASSTAGGAGNTIYF TGTGCCAGCAGTACAGCAGGGGGCGCCGGGAACACCATATATTTT
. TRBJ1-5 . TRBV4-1 CASSQVQGYQPQHF TGCGCCAGCAGCCAAGTACAGGGATATCAGCCCCAGCATTTT
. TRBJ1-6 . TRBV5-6 CASSLDGGYNSPLHF TGTGCCAGCAGCCTGGACGGGGGTTATAATTCACCCCTCCACTTT
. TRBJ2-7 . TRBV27 CASSPADGEQYF TGTGCCAGCAGTCCTGCGGACGGCGAGCAGTACTTC
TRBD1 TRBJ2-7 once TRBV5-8 CASSLAGQGVYEQYF TGTGCCAGCAGCTTGGCCGGACAGGGGGTTTACGAGCAGTACTTC
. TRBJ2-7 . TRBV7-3 CASSLMREQYF TGTGCCAGCAGCTTAATGCGGGAGCAGTACTTC
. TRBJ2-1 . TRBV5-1 CASTGSAWGYNEQFF TGCGCCAGCACTGGAAGTGCCTGGGGTTACAATGAGCAGTTCTTC
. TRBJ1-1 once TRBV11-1 CASSLEGRLSTEAFF TGTGCCAGCAGCTTAGAGGGCAGGCTGAGCACTGAAGCTTTCTTT
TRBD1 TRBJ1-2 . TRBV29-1 CSVRQGYGYTF TGCAGCGTTAGACAGGGATATGGCTACACCTTC
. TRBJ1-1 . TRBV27 CASRSGNTEAFF TGTGCCAGCAGGTCAGGGAACACTGAAGCTTTCTTT
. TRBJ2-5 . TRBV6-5 CASSYLGRPETQYF TGTGCCAGCAGTTACTTGGGTAGACCGGAGACCCAGTACTTC
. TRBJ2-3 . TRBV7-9 CASSLERDTQYF TGTGCCAGCAGCTTAGAGCGTGATACGCAGTATTTT
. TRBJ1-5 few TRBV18 CASSLMIDQPQHF TGTGCCAGCTCACTTATGATAGATCAGCCCCAGCATTTT
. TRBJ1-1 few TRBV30 CAWSVLGYNMNTEAFF TGTGCCTGGAGTGTACTGGGTTATAACATGAACACTGAAGCTTTCTTT
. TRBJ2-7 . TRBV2 CASRYDSPSYEQYF TGTGCCAGCAGGTATGACAGTCCGTCCTACGAGCAGTACTTC
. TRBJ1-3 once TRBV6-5 CASSYSTGLGNTIYF TGTGCCAGCAGTTACTCAACAGGGCTCGGAAACACCATATATTTT
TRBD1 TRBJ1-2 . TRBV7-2 CASSLRTGINYGYTF TGTGCCAGCAGCTTACGGACAGGGATTAACTATGGCTACACCTTC
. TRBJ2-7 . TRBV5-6 CASSPWGWTYEQYF TGTGCCAGCAGCCCGTGGGGGTGGACGTACGAGCAGTACTTC
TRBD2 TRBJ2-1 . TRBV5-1 CASSLSASGRARDNGEQFF TGCGCCAGCAGCTTGTCGGCTAGCGGGAGGGCCCGGGATAATGGTGAGCAGTTCTTC
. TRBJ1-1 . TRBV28 CASSPGEGVKTEAFF TGTGCCAGCAGCCCAGGGGAGGGCGTCAAGACTGAAGCTTTCTTT
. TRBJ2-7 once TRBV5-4 CASSLRVVGEQYF TGTGCCAGCAGCTTGAGGGTAGTGGGCGAGCAGTACTTC
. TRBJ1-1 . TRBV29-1 CSVGGSGTEAFF TGCAGCGTTGGAGGATCCGGCACTGAAGCTTTCTTT
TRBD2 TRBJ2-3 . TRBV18 CASSPGLAGGDSTDTQYF TGTGCCAGCTCACCCGGACTAGCGGGGGGCGATAGCACAGATACGCAGTATTTT
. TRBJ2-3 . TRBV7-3 CASSLRPRDTQYF TGTGCCAGCAGCTTAAGGCCAAGAGATACGCAGTATTTT
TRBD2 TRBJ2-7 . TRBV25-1 CASSDTAGVFHEQYF TGTGCCAGCAGTGACACCGCGGGGGTCTTCCACGAGCAGTACTTC
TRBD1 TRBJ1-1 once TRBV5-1 CASRSRTGGASTEAFF TGCGCCAGCAGGTCGAGGACAGGGGGCGCGAGCACTGAAGCTTTCTTT
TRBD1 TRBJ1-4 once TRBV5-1 CASGSTGQGGEKLFF TGCGCCAGCGGATCGACGGGACAGGGGGGCGAAAAACTGTTTTTT
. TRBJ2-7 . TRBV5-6 CASSSPLGYEQYF TGTGCCAGCAGCTCACCCCTAGGCTACGAGCAGTACTTC
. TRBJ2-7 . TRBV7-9 CASSLDGDGSYEQYF TGTGCCAGCAGCTTAGACGGGGATGGCTCCTACGAGCAGTACTTC
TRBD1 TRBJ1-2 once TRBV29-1 CSVPDRVAGGYTF TGCAGCGTCCCGGACAGGGTAGCGGGAGGCTACACCTTC
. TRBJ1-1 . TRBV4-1 CASSQESMNTEAFF TGCGCCAGCAGCCAAGAATCAATGAACACTGAAGCTTTCTTT
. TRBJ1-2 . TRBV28 CASSWATGGAKAYGYTF TGTGCCAGCAGCTGGGCCACCGGGGGCGCCAAAGCCTATGGCTACACCTTC
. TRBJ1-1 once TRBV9 CASSVGNFGGTEAFF TGTGCCAGCAGCGTAGGCAACTTCGGGGGCACTGAAGCTTTCTTT
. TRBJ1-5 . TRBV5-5 CASSELSDQPQHF TGTGCCAGCAGCGAACTCAGTGATCAGCCCCAGCATTTT
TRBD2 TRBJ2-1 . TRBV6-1 CASSEAAGDYNEQFF TGTGCCAGCAGTGAGGCGGCGGGAGATTACAATGAGCAGTTCTTC
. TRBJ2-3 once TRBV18 CASSPPGVGTDTQYF TGTGCCAGCTCACCGCCTGGGGTAGGCACAGATACGCAGTATTTT
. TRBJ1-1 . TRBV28 CASSYPSGRKNTEAFF TGTGCCAGCAGTTATCCCAGCGGACGGAAGAACACTGAAGCTTTCTTT
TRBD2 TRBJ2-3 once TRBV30 CAWSNGTSHTDTQYF TGTGCCTGGAGTAACGGGACTAGCCACACAGATACGCAGTATTTT
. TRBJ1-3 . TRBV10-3 CAISTSGNTIYF TGTGCCATCAGTACGTCTGGAAACACCATATATTTT
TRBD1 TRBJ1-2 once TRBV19 CASRGTGENYGYTF TGTGCCAGTAGGGGGACAGGGGAAAACTATGGCTACACCTTC
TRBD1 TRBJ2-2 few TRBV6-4 CASSDSITGAGELFF TGTGCCAGCAGTGACTCGATAACAGGGGCCGGGGAGCTGTTTTTT
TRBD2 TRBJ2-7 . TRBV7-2 CASSLTSGGSYEQYF TGTGCCAGCAGCTTGACTAGCGGGGGCTCCTACGAGCAGTACTTC
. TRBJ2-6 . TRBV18 CASSPEGAYGSGANVLTF TGTGCCAGCTCACCAGAAGGGGCTTACGGCTCTGGGGCCAACGTCCTGACTTTC
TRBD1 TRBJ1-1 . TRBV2 CASSELGGGRTEAFF TGTGCCAGCAGTGAATTGGGAGGGGGCAGGACTGAAGCTTTCTTT